What follows are 4 T cell receptor beta chains derived from one specimen sequenced in a study of cytomegalovirus exposure and HLA in healthy donors. PCR primers comprised 60 Vbeta and 13 Jbeta primers. Sequencing used immunoSEQ multiplex PCR; TCRdb keeps in-frame clones, though not all of them. There are about 120,000 clones in the sample; 55% to 75% occur only once, and 1.5% to 2% lies in the top ten. The sequencing sample was made of PBMCs. The receptors come from a man under 40 in good health and CMV-seropositive.

The rearrangement links TRBV7-2 to TRBJ1-2; D is possibly TRBD1 (5 bases). CDR1 is SGHTA, CDR2 FQGNSA, per germline. This CDR3 comprises 13 residues. Trimming removed 0 bases from V and 13 bases from J, with 15 bases in between. The CDR3, as DNA: TGTGCCAGCAGCTTAGCGGGGCCCGCTTACGCCACCTTC. This codes for CASSLAGPAYATF.

This clone has a handful of counts. V gene TRBV5-1 combines with J gene TRBJ2-1, with TRBD2 identical over 11 bases. Germline CDR1 SGHRS, CDR2 YFSETQ. CDR3 length: 15 residues. V trimming: 4 bases; J trimming: 9 bases; junction bases outside the gene matches: 9. CDR3 in amino acids: CASSAELAGASEQFF. CDR3 nucleotides: TGCGCCAGCAGCGCAGAACTAGCGGGAGCTAGTGAGCAGTTCTTC. Variable domain in full (rest from reference TRBV5-1 and TRBJ2-1): KAGVTQTPRYLIKTRGQQVTLSCSPISGHRSVSWYQQTPGQGLQFLFEYFSETQRNKGNFPGRFSGRQFSNSRSEMNVSTLELGDSALYLCASSAELAGASEQFFGPGTRLTVL.

The rearrangement joins TRBV5-5 to TRBJ2-2; 7 bases align to TRBD2. With 2 bases clipped from V and 5 bases from J, the junction kept 0 bases outside the gene matches. The CDR3 loop spans 13 amino acids. Germline assignment: CDR1 SGHKS and CDR2 YYEKEE (reference sequence). The CDR3 region has the DNA TGTGCCAGCAGCTTCGGGGGGACCGGGGAGCTGTTTTTT. The encoded protein is CASSFGGTGELFF. Complete variable domain (other parts from reference TRBV5-5 and TRBJ2-2): DAGVTQSPTHLIKTRGQQVTLRCSPISGHKSVSWYQQVLGQGPQFIFQYYEKEERGRGNFPDRFSARQFPNYSSELNVNALLLGDSALYLCASSFGGTGELFFGEGSRLTVL.

Comment on this clone: This CDR3 is also generated by other DNA sequences in the sample. This sequence joins TRBV7-2 and TRBJ2-7, with TRBD2 matching 14 bases. Germline values: CDR1 SGHTA, CDR2 FQGNSA. The V segment lost 5 bases and the J segment 3 bases; nucleotides outside the gene matches: 6. The CDR3 contains 16 residues. CDR3 region: CASSLLGLAGGYEQYF. The CDR3 coding sequence is TGTGCCAGCAGCCTGCTTGGACTAGCGGGAGGCTACGAGCAGTACTTC.